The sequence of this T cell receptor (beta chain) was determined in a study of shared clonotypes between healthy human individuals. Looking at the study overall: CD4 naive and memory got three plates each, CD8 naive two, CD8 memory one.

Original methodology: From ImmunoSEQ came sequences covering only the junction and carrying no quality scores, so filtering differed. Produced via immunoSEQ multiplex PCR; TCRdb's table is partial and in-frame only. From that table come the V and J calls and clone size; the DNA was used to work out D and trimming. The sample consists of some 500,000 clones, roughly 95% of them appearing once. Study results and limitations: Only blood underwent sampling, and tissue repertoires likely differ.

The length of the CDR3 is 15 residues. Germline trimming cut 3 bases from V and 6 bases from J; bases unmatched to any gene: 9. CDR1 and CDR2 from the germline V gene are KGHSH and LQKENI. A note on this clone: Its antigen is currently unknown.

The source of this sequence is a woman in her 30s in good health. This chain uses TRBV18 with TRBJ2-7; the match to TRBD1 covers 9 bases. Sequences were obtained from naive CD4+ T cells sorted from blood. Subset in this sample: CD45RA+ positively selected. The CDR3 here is CASSPISTGGREQYF. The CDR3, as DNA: TGTGCCAGCTCACCGATTTCGACAGGGGGGCGCGAGCAGTACTTC.